The 32 T cell receptor beta chains in this list originate from one sample, sequenced in a study of cytomegalovirus exposure and HLA in healthy donors. The PCR ran on 60 Vbeta and 13 Jbeta primers. Libraries were prepared by immunoSEQ multiplex PCR; TCRdb keeps only in-frame clonotypes and omits some of them. In the table there are about 190,000 clones, about 88% of which are singletons. The sequenced sample consisted of PBMCs. The receptor set was obtained from a woman aged 18-29 years in good health and CMV-seronegative.

The chain recombines TRBV7-9 with TRBJ2-5; D uncertain. The CDR3 length is 14 residues. The V and J ends lost 1 base and 2 bases respectively, with 8 bases between them. Germline CDR1 is SEHNR and CDR2 is FQNEAQ (reference sequence). The CDR3 DNA reads TGTGCCAGCAGCTTAGTGCAGGTACAAGAGACCCAGTACTTC. Translation gives CASSLVQVQETQYF.

This chain connects TRBV13 to TRBJ2-5; TRBD1 is a possible D gene (5 bases). Germline V CDR1 and CDR2: PRHDT, FYEKMQ (reference sequence). V gave up 0 bases and J gave up 5 bases, with 16 bases separating them. This CDR3 region has 16 residues. This chain's CDR3 is CASSLGRGAGRETQYF. The CDR3 nucleotides are TGTGCCAGCAGCTTAGGCCGAGGCGCAGGGCGGGAGACCCAGTACTTC.

The sample holds one count of this clone. The chain employs TRBV2 and TRBJ2-3; 9 bases fit TRBD2. V lost 4 bases to trimming and J lost 9 bases; unmatched junction nucleotides: 14. This CDR3 is built from 16 residues. Germline loops: CDR1 SNHLY, CDR2 FYNNEI. The CDR3 loop reads CASSGSGGELSGTQYF. CDR3 nucleotide sequence: TGTGCCAGCAGTGGTAGCGGGGGAGAACTATCGGGAACGCAGTATTTT.

This clone was observed a handful of times. The chain uses TRBV7-2 and TRBJ1-2; a possible D gene is TRBD1 (6 bases). The CDR3 totals 14 residues. Germline V gene data show CDR1 as SGHTA and CDR2 as FQGNSA. V lost 0 bases and J 8 bases, leaving 13 bases between the germline ends. CDR3 in amino acids: CASSLAFQGLGYTF. The CDR3 DNA reads as TGTGCCAGCAGCTTAGCCTTCCAGGGGTTAGGCTACACCTTC.

V and J are TRBV5-8 and TRBJ1-6; TRBD1 matches at 8 bases. The CDR3 is 16 residues long. With V trimmed by 4 bases and J by 4 bases, 7 bases remained unmatched. Germline assignment: CDR1 SGHTS and CDR2 YDEGEE. The CDR3 here is CASSPQGAGYNSPLHF. The CDR3 bases are TGTGCCAGCAGCCCCCAGGGGGCAGGGTATAATTCACCCCTCCACTTT. Full variable domain (outside the CDR3, taken from reference TRBV5-8 and TRBJ1-6): EAGVTQSPTHLIKTRGQQATLRCSPISGHTSVYWYQQALGLGLQFLLWYDEGEERNRGNFPPRFSGRQFPNYSSELNVNALELEDSALYLCASSPQGAGYNSPLHFGNGTRLTVT.

On this clone itself: The junction departs from the called germline gene at one end, perhaps through a read error. J is TRBJ1-2 and V is TRBV6-5, with D perhaps matching TRBD1 (5 bases). Germline V gene data show CDR1 as MNHEY and CDR2 as SVGAGI. CDR3 length equals 14 residues. The CDR3 loop reads CAGSQDGGNYGYTF. CDR3 in DNA: TGTGCCGGCAGTCAGGACGGGGGGAACTATGGCTACACCTTC.

The chain combines TRBV7-9 with TRBJ1-3; perhaps TRBD1 as D (6 bases). The germline V gene encodes CDR1 SEHNR and CDR2 FQNEAQ (reference sequence). CDR3 length: 14 residues. Deletions cut 4 bases from V and 2 bases from J, with 9 bases between. CDR3 amino acids: CASSSRTAGNTIYF. Here the CDR3 DNA reads TGTGCCAGCAGCTCCCGGACAGCTGGAAACACCATATATTTT.

V and J are TRBV5-1 and TRBJ2-1; TRBD2 agrees at 7 bases. The CDR3 length is 11 residues. Germline V gene lookup returns CDR1 SGHRS and CDR2 YFSETQ. Losses at the gene ends were 7 bases for V and 5 bases for J; bases not matched to a gene: 0. This chain's CDR3 is CASGGDNEQFF. The DNA of the CDR3 is TGCGCCAGCGGGGGGGACAATGAGCAGTTCTTC.

This clone has a handful of counts. CDR3: CASSPTDTEAFF. CDR3 sequence (DNA): TGTGCCAGCAGCCCCACAGACACTGAAGCTTTCTTT. The chain employs TRBV9 and TRBJ1-1, with D unresolved. Germline V gene lookup returns CDR1 SGDLS and CDR2 YYNGEE. The CDR3 sequence is 12 residues long. The V and J ends lost 4 bases and 3 bases respectively, with 7 bases between them.

This sequence joins TRBV10-3 and TRBJ1-3, with a tentative D call TRBD1 (6 bases). Between the trimmed V and J ends, which lost 0 bases and 0 bases, there was a span of 12 bases. The germline V gene has CDR1 ENHRY and CDR2 SYGVKD. CDR3 length equals 17 residues. The CDR3 is CAISESGHRLSGNTIYF. CDR3 in DNA: TGTGCCATCAGTGAGTCGGGACACCGACTCTCTGGAAACACCATATATTTT.

In regard to this clone: Other nucleotide sequences from this sample produce the same CDR3. The genes are TRBV6-1 and TRBJ1-5, with D maybe TRBD1 (6 bases). The CDR3 is 15 residues long. Trimming removed 6 bases at V and 1 base at J, with 13 bases between. Germline V gives CDR1 MNHNS, CDR2 SASEGT. For the CDR3, the DNA is TGTGCCAGCAGCTCTGGACAGATAAGCAATCAGCCCCAGCATTTT. This gives the protein CASSSGQISNQPQHF.

This chain joins TRBV5-4 and TRBJ1-2, with a weak D call TRBD1 (6 bases). The CDR3 runs 15 residues. Per the germline V gene, CDR1 is SGHNT and CDR2 is YYREEE (reference sequence). V was clipped by 1 base and J by 2 bases, with 12 bases between them. In DNA form, the CDR3 reads TGTGCCAGCAGCTTGACCGGGGACAACAACTATGGCTACACCTTC. Protein sequence: CASSLTGDNNYGYTF. Together with reference TRBV5-4 and TRBJ1-2, the CDR3 gives the full variable domain: ETGVTQSPTHLIKTRGQQVTLRCSSQSGHNTVSWYQQALGQGPQFIFQYYREEENGRGNFPPRFSGLQFPNYSSELNVNALELDDSALYLCASSLTGDNNYGYTFGSGTRLTVV.

The chain combines TRBV5-1 with TRBJ2-7; 12 nucleotides agree with TRBD1. The CDR3 consists of 16 residues. The J segment lost 2 bases and the V segment lost 4 bases, leaving 7 bases of the junction unmatched. Germline V lookup: CDR1 SGHRS, CDR2 YFSETQ. CDR3 amino acids: CASSRAGTGGAYEQYF. CDR3 sequence (DNA): TGCGCCAGCAGCCGGGCCGGGACAGGGGGCGCCTACGAGCAGTACTTC.

This rearrangement joins TRBV5-1 to TRBJ1-2, with D possibly TRBD1 on 6 matching bases. Germline CDR1 reads SGHRS; CDR2 reads YFSETQ. The CDR3 runs to 12 residues. V shed 4 bases and J shed 7 bases, with 11 bases lying between them. The DNA of the CDR3 is TGCGCCAGCAGCCAGGGGACCGCTGGCTACACCTTC. This sequence encodes CASSQGTAGYTF.

This clone appeared once. The V call is TRBV13, the J call TRBJ2-7; the match to TRBD2 covers 11 bases. In germline, CDR1 is PRHDT, CDR2 FYEKMQ (reference sequence). The CDR3 is made up of 15 amino acids. V was pared by 5 bases and J by 4 bases, with 7 bases of the junction left unmatched. The DNA of the CDR3 is TGTGCCAGCAGCCAAACTAGCGGGGGATTATACGAGCAGTACTTC. Translated: CASSQTSGGLYEQYF.

Only a few counts were recorded for this clone. The chain employs TRBV11-1 and TRBJ2-1; TRBD2 matches at 8 bases. V was clipped by 2 bases and J by 8 bases; unmatched bases: 2. The germline gives CDR1 SGHAT, CDR2 FQDESV (reference sequence). The CDR3 covers 13 residues. CDR3 sequence reads: CASSLKTSDEQFF. For the CDR3, the DNA is TGTGCCAGCAGCTTAAAGACTAGCGATGAGCAGTTCTTC. Full variable domain (missing parts from reference TRBV11-1 and TRBJ2-1): EAEVAQSPRYKITEKSQAVAFWCDPISGHATLYWYRQILGQGPELLVQFQDESVVDDSQLPKDRFSAERLKGVDSTLKIQPAELGDSAMYLCASSLKTSDEQFFGPGTRLTVL.

The DNA of the CDR3 is TGCGCCAGCAGCCAAACATCCGCGGGCTTGAAAGAGACCCAGTACTTC. Its translation is CASSQTSAGLKETQYF. This chain connects TRBV4-1 to TRBJ2-5; TRBD2 might be the D (5 bases). CDR3 size: 16 residues. V was cut by 2 bases and J by 3 bases, with 16 bases left in between. Germline CDR1 reads MGHRA; CDR2 reads YSYEKL.

The V and J genes are TRBV27 and TRBJ1-2, with D maybe TRBD1 (6 bases). The CDR3 extends over 13 amino acids. The germline gives CDR1 MNHEY, CDR2 SMNVEV (reference sequence). V lost 2 bases, J lost 4 bases, and 8 bases lay in between. The CDR3 sequence is CASSLTGIYGYTF. The CDR3 DNA follows: TGTGCCAGCAGTTTAACAGGGATCTATGGCTACACCTTC.

The chain is built from TRBV12-5 and TRBJ2-2, with D unresolved. Germline values: CDR1 LGHNT, CDR2 FRNRAP. This CDR3 has 12 amino acids. V lost 9 bases and J lost 6, with 11 bases in between. The CDR3 reads CASGPGAGELFF. In DNA, the CDR3 is TGTGCTAGCGGCCCTGGAGCCGGGGAGCTGTTTTTT.

This clone was picked up a small number of times. The chain employs TRBV19 and TRBJ2-7; D perhaps matches TRBD1 (6 bases). The CDR3 length is 14 residues. The V end was cut by 1 base, the J end by 1 base, with 8 bases between. Germline V lookup: CDR1 LNHDA, CDR2 SQIVND (reference sequence). The CDR3 nucleotides are TGTGCCAGTAGTATAGCCAGGGGATCCTACGAGCAGTACTTC. It encodes CASSIARGSYEQYF. The full variable domain, in which reference TRBV19 and TRBJ2-7 provide the parts outside the CDR3, is DGGITQSPKYLFRKEGQNVTLSCEQNLNHDAMYWYRQDPGQGLRLIYYSQIVNDFQKGDIAEGYSVSREKKESFPLTVTSAQKNPTAFYLCASSIARGSYEQYFGPGTRLTVT.

This chain's CDR3 is CASRDKFNEKLFF. CDR3 DNA sequence: TGTGCCAGTAGGGACAAGTTCAATGAAAAACTGTTTTTT. The gene calls are TRBV7-6 and TRBJ1-4, with D perhaps TRBD1 (6 bases). Germline assignment: CDR1 SGHVS and CDR2 FNYEAQ. The CDR3 consists of 13 residues. V lost 9 bases, J lost 5 bases, and 13 bases lay in between. Supplemented by reference TRBV7-6 and TRBJ1-4, the full variable domain reads GAGVSQSPRYKVTKRGQDVALRCDPISGHVSLYWYRQALGQGPEFLTYFNYEAQQDKSGLPNDRFSAERPEGSISTLTIQRTEQRDSAMYRCASRDKFNEKLFFGSGTQLSVL.

J is TRBJ2-7 and V is TRBV5-1; 10 bases are a match to TRBD1. Germline trimming cut 4 bases from V and 4 bases from J; bases unmatched to any gene: 8. CDR3 length: 15 amino acids. Germline assignment: CDR1 SGHRS and CDR2 YFSETQ. The chain's CDR3 is CASSNRDRGGYEQYF. The CDR3 DNA sequence: TGCGCCAGCAGCAACCGGGACAGGGGAGGGTACGAGCAGTACTTC.

The V and J genes are TRBV7-9 and TRBJ2-7; 8 bases fit TRBD2. From germline, CDR1 is SEHNR and CDR2 FQNEAQ (reference sequence). This CDR3 spans 14 amino acids. V shed 5 bases, J shed 2 bases, and the junction held 5 bases outside the gene matches. The CDR3 region is CASSPSGSPYEQYF. CDR3 sequence (DNA): TGTGCCAGCAGCCCCAGCGGGAGTCCCTACGAGCAGTACTTC.

Details on this clone: An end of the junction does not agree with germline; a read error may underlie this. The rearrangement joins TRBV7-7 to TRBJ1-1, with a tentative D call TRBD1 (5 bases). This CDR3 comprises 16 residues. Germline V gene lookup returns CDR1 SSHAT and CDR2 FNYEAQ (reference sequence). In DNA form, the CDR3 reads TGTGCTAGCAGCCAGCGGGGGGGGTCCATGAACACTGAAGCTTTCTTT. Residues: CASSQRGGSMNTEAFF. Full variable domain (missing parts from reference TRBV7-7 and TRBJ1-1): GAGVSQSPRYKVTKRGQDVTLRCDPISSHATLYWYQQALGQGPEFLTYFNYEAQPDKSGLPSDRFSAERPEGSISTLTIQRTEQRDSAMYRCASSQRGGSMNTEAFFGQGTRLTVV.

This chain connects TRBV27 to TRBJ1-5; D possibly corresponds to TRBD1 (6 bases). V was shortened by 2 bases and J by 5 bases, with 7 bases between the two germline ends. Germline lookup yields CDR1 MNHEY and CDR2 SMNVEV (reference sequence). The CDR3 is 13 residues long. CDR3 residues: CASSLRGYQPQHF. CDR3 coding DNA: TGTGCCAGCAGTTTAAGGGGGTATCAGCCCCAGCATTTT.

This rearrangement joins TRBV7-2 to TRBJ2-5, with TRBD2 matching 7 bases. Losses at the gene ends were 5 bases for V and 14 bases for J; bases not matched to a gene: 11. The CDR3 runs to 12 residues. Per the germline V gene, CDR1 is SGHTA and CDR2 is FQGNSA. The CDR3 is CASSKGRGKTYF. The CDR3 DNA follows: TGTGCCAGCAGCAAGGGGCGGGGGAAGACATACTTC.

This clone appeared a single time. Other DNA sequences in the same sample also yield this CDR3. J is TRBJ1-2 and V is TRBV5-1; D possibly corresponds to TRBD1 (5 bases). The germline V gene encodes CDR1 SGHRS and CDR2 YFSETQ. V lost 4 bases and J 0 bases, leaving 10 bases between the germline ends. CDR3 length: 14 amino acids. CDR3: CASSLDRANYGYTF. The DNA of the CDR3 is TGCGCCAGCAGCCTTGACAGAGCTAACTATGGCTACACCTTC. The entire variable domain, with the rest obtained from reference TRBV5-1 and TRBJ1-2, is as follows: KAGVTQTPRYLIKTRGQQVTLSCSPISGHRSVSWYQQTPGQGLQFLFEYFSETQRNKGNFPGRFSGRQFSNSRSEMNVSTLELGDSALYLCASSLDRANYGYTFGSGTRLTVV.

V gene TRBV19 combines with J gene TRBJ2-1; D gene unclear. Trimming shortened V by 5 bases and J by 3 bases, and 11 bases separated the two germline ends. From germline, CDR1 is LNHDA and CDR2 SQIVND (reference sequence). The CDR3 totals 14 residues. CDR3 amino acids: CASSPWAGYNEQFF. The DNA for the CDR3 is TGTGCCAGTAGTCCTTGGGCTGGCTACAATGAGCAGTTCTTC. Drawing the rest from reference TRBV19 and TRBJ2-1, the complete variable domain is DGGITQSPKYLFRKEGQNVTLSCEQNLNHDAMYWYRQDPGQGLRLIYYSQIVNDFQKGDIAEGYSVSREKKESFPLTVTSAQKNPTAFYLCASSPWAGYNEQFFGPGTRLTVL.

In this sample, this clone turned up once. This rearrangement joins TRBV7-6 to TRBJ2-2; 8 positions agree with TRBD1. This CDR3 is built from 15 residues. J gave up 1 base and V 5 bases, and 3 bases lay outside the gene matches. Germline values: CDR1 SGHVS, CDR2 FNYEAQ. This chain's CDR3 is CASSPTGVNTGELFF. The CDR3 DNA reads as TGTGCCAGCAGCCCGACAGGGGTGAACACCGGGGAGCTGTTTTTT. Combining the CDR3 with reference TRBV7-6 and TRBJ2-2 gives the whole variable domain GAGVSQSPRYKVTKRGQDVALRCDPISGHVSLYWYRQALGQGPEFLTYFNYEAQQDKSGLPNDRFSAERPEGSISTLTIQRTEQRDSAMYRCASSPTGVNTGELFFGEGSRLTVL.

The V gene is TRBV19, the J gene TRBJ1-4, with D perhaps TRBD1 (6 bases). CDR3 length equals 13 residues. The germline CDR1 and CDR2 sequences are LNHDA and SQIVND (reference sequence). The V end lost 6 bases, the J end lost 11 bases, and 16 bases lay between the germline ends. The CDR3 DNA reads as TGTGCCAGTAGGGATTCCCTCACAGGGAAACTGTTTTTT. Translating gives CASRDSLTGKLFF. Drawing the rest from reference TRBV19 and TRBJ1-4, the complete variable domain is DGGITQSPKYLFRKEGQNVTLSCEQNLNHDAMYWYRQDPGQGLRLIYYSQIVNDFQKGDIAEGYSVSREKKESFPLTVTSAQKNPTAFYLCASRDSLTGKLFFGSGTQLSVL.

The V gene is TRBV28, the J gene TRBJ1-5; D is undetermined. Germline V gives CDR1 MDHEN, CDR2 SYDVKM. V was cut by 5 bases and J by 0 bases, with 8 bases left in between. There are 14 residues in the CDR3. The CDR3 DNA is TGTGCCAGCAGTCCCGGGGATAGCAATCAGCCCCAGCATTTT. This translates into CASSPGDSNQPQHF.

V is TRBV7-8 and J is TRBJ2-5; D perhaps matches TRBD1 (5 bases). In germline, CDR1 is SGHVS, CDR2 FQNEAQ. This CDR3 is 14 amino acids long. With 1 base removed from V and 1 base from J, the gap between germline ends came to 7 bases. The CDR3 sequence: CASSLVGVQETQYF. The CDR3 DNA reads TGTGCCAGCAGCTTAGTAGGGGTCCAAGAGACCCAGTACTTC.